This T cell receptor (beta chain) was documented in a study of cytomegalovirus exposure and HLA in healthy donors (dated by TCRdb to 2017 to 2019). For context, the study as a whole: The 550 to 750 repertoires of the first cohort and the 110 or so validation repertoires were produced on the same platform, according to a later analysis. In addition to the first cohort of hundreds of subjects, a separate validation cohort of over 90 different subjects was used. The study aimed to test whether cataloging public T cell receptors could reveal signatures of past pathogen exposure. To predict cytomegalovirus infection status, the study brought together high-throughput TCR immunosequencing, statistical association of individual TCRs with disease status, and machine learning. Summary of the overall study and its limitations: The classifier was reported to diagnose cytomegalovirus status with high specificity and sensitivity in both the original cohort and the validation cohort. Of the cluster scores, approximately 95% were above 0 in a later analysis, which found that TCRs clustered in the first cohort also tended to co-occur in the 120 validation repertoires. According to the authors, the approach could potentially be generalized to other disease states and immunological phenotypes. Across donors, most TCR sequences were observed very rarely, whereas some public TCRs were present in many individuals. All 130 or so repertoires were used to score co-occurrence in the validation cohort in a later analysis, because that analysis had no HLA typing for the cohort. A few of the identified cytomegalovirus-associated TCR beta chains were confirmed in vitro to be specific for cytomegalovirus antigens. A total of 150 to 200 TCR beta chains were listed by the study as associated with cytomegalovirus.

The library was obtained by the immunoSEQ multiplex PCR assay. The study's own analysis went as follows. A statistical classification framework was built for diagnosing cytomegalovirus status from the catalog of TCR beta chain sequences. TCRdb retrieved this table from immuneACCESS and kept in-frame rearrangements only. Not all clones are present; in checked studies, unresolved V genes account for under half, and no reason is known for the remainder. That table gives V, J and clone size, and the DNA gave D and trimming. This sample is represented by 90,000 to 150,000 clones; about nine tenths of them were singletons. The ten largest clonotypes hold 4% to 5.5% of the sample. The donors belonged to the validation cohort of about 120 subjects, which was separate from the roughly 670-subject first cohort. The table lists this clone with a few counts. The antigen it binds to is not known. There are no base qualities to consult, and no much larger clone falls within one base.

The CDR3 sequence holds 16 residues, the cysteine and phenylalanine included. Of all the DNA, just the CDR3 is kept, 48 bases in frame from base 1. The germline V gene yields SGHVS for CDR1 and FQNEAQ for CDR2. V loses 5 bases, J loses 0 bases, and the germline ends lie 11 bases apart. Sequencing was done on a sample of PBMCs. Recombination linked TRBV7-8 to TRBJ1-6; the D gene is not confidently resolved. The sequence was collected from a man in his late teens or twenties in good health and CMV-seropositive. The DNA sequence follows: TGTGCCAGCAGCACTAAACATCACTCCTATAATTCACCCCTCCACTTT. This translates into CASSTKHHSYNSPLHF. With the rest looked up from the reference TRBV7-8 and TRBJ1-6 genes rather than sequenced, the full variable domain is GAGVSQSPRYKVAKRGQDVALRCDPISGHVSLFWYQQALGQGPEFLTYFQNEAQLDKSGLPSDRFFAERPEGSVSTLKIQRTQQEDSAVYLCASSTKHHSYNSPLHFGNGTRLTVT.